Each of the 5 T cell receptor beta chains below was sequenced from the same sample in a study of read filtering for tumor transcriptome and immune sequencing. The library was built from 400 ng RNA with molecular barcoded adaptors for alpha/delta and beta/gamma chains. A single record per CDR3 protein comes from TCRdb applying MiXCR to the reads. The sample has roughly 69,000 distinct CDR3 sequences; around 14% are singletons. Source material: a population of CD138-negative cells sorted from bone marrow. These receptors came from a donor at least 40 years old with multiple myeloma.

Comments on this clonotype: A read error may explain this, as a much larger clone is one base away. The chain has TRBV7-2 and TRBJ1-5; D not resolved. The germline V gene has CDR1 SGHTA and CDR2 FQGNSA. Trimming took 1 base from V and 1 from J, leaving 5 bases between them. The CDR3 runs 14 residues. The CDR3 here is CASSLGLSNQPQHF. CDR3 sequence (DNA): TGTGCCAGCAGCTTAGGGTTGAGCAATCAGCCCCAGCATTTT.

This clonotype has at least ten counts. The chain joins TRBV14 to TRBJ1-1, with 8 nucleotides matching TRBD1. The germline gives CDR1 SGHDN, CDR2 FVKESK. The CDR3 spans 15 residues. J gave up 9 bases and V 3 bases, and 12 bases lay outside the gene matches. CDR3 sequence reads: CASSHEGQALLQAFF. In DNA, the CDR3 is TGTGCCAGCAGCCACGAGGGACAGGCCTTACTTCAAGCTTTCTTT.

This clonotype has just a few counts. Since a much larger clone is just one base distant, this may be a read error. The V call is TRBV20-1, the J call TRBJ2-7; 7 nucleotides align to TRBD1. V shed 6 bases and J 3 bases; nucleotides not matched to a gene: 8. CDR1 and CDR2 from the germline V gene are DFQATT and SNEGSKA (reference sequence). The CDR3 loop spans 13 amino acids. The CDR3 is CSAEEGADYEQYF. Written as DNA, the CDR3 is TGCAGTGCCGAAGAGGGGGCGGACTACGAGCAGTACTTC.

This clonotype was seen ten or more times. The chain links TRBV29-1 to TRBJ1-5, with D possibly TRBD1 on 5 matching bases. Germline-derived CDR1 and CDR2 are SQVTM and ANQGSEA. The CDR3 is 13 residues long. V lost 4 bases and J lost 7, with 14 bases in between. CDR3 in DNA: TGCAGCGTTGGACAAGGGGTAAACCAGCCCCAGCATTTT. Residues: CSVGQGVNQPQHF. Variable domain in full (rest from reference TRBV29-1 and TRBJ1-5): SAVISQKPSRDICQRGTSLTIQCQVDSQVTMMFWYRQQPGQSLTLIATANQGSEATYESGFVIDKFPISRPNLTFSTLTVSNMSPEDSSIYLCSVGQGVNQPQHFGDGTRLSIL.

This sequence joins TRBV28 and TRBJ2-5; tentative D call: TRBD2 (6 bases). Trimming pared 1 base from V and 1 base from J, leaving 13 bases between. This CDR3 region has 16 residues. In germline, CDR1 is MDHEN, CDR2 SYDVKM. Here the CDR3 reads CASSLSIAEIQETQYF. The CDR3 region has the DNA TGTGCCAGCAGTTTATCAATAGCGGAGATCCAAGAGACCCAGTACTTC. Drawing the rest from reference TRBV28 and TRBJ2-5, the complete variable domain is DVKVTQSSRYLVKRTGEKVFLECVQDMDHENMFWYRQDPGLGLRLIYFSYDVKMKEKGDIPEGYSVSREKKERFSLILESASTNQTSMYLCASSLSIAEIQETQYFGPGTRLLVL.